This T cell receptor (beta chain) is from a study of brain metastases from non-small cell lung cancer. The CDR3 covers 18 residues. Germline V gives CDR1 SGHNT, CDR2 YYREEE (reference sequence). Assay: immunoSEQ multiplex PCR; the TCRdb copy retains only in-frame clones and omits some. The sample has under 4,000 clones; 95% are singletons. Points on this clone: Mismatch with germline at one junction end may stem from a read error.

The source is a donor aged 40 or older with non-small cell lung cancer. The sample taken for sequencing was tumor-adjacent normal tissue. The J gene is TRBJ2-2, the V gene TRBV5-4; 14 bases fit TRBD2. In DNA form, the CDR3 reads TGTGCCAGTAGCTCAGGACTAGCGGGGGGTATGGGCACCGGGGAGCTGTTTTTT. Translated, it gives CASSSGLAGGMGTGELFF.